These 19 T cell receptor beta chains were sequenced from one sample in a study of CD8 T cells in ankylosing spondylitis. Study-wide results and limits: Roughly 8 highly homologous variants made up a TCR beta motif, and this motif appeared characteristic of ankylosing spondylitis blood.

From the 5' RACE reads, TCRdb called clonotypes with MiXCR, one entry per CDR3 protein. The table shows 500,000 to 650,000 distinct CDR3 sequences, with under 5.5% occurring only once. Their specific antigens are unknown. Sequencing used blood, either unsorted or a sorted T cell fraction (not recorded which). The receptors here all came from a male donor with ankylosing spondylitis.

This clonotype has at least ten counts. The chain recombines TRBV15 with TRBJ2-3; no firm D call. The V and J ends lost 2 bases and 0 bases respectively, with 6 bases between them. Germline CDR1 reads LNHNV; CDR2 reads YYDKDF (reference sequence). The CDR3 sequence is 14 residues long. CDR3 protein: CATSRTTSTDTQYF. DNA of the CDR3: TGTGCCACCAGCAGAACGACTAGCACAGATACGCAGTATTTT.

A word on this clonotype: A junction boundary mismatches the germline segment, possibly from a read error. This chain links TRBV20-1 with TRBJ2-7, with TRBD1 identical over 10 bases. CDR1 DFQATT and CDR2 SNEGSKA come from the germline V gene (reference sequence). The CDR3 covers 16 residues. The CDR3 loop is CCARDPGTGESGEQYF. CDR3 nucleotide sequence: TGCTGTGCTAGAGATCCCGGGACAGGGGAATCGGGAGAGCAGTACTTC.

This clonotype was observed at least ten times. J is TRBJ1-2 and V is TRBV28; D perhaps matches TRBD1 (6 bases). Germline V lookup: CDR1 MDHEN, CDR2 SYDVKM. This CDR3 has 18 amino acids. V gave up 3 bases and J gave up 1 base, with 21 bases separating them. The CDR3 here is CASSLGPAGADGNYGYTF. In nucleotides, the CDR3 is TGTGCCAGCAGTTTGGGGCCGGCAGGGGCGGATGGTAACTATGGCTACACCTTC.

This clonotype was counted many times. The chain couples TRBV20-1 to TRBJ1-2; no clear D. Germline values: CDR1 DFQATT, CDR2 SNEGSKA (reference sequence). V gave up 6 bases and J gave up 0 bases, with 14 bases separating them. The CDR3 runs to 14 residues. The DNA of the CDR3 is TGCAGTGCCCACGGGGATCCTTCTAACTATGGCTACACCTTC. This sequence encodes CSAHGDPSNYGYTF.

This clonotype was counted many times. The chain uses TRBV20-1 and TRBJ2-1; perhaps TRBD2 as D (6 bases). Germline V gene sequence: CDR1 DFQATT, CDR2 SNEGSKA (reference sequence). This CDR3 has 16 residues. V dropped 0 bases and J dropped 2 bases, with 14 bases sitting between them. CDR3 protein: CSARDKRAGTYNEQFF. CDR3 bases: TGCAGTGCTAGAGATAAGAGGGCGGGAACCTACAATGAGCAGTTCTTC.

This clonotype was recorded at least ten times. The chain employs TRBV9 and TRBJ2-2, with 11 bases matching TRBD2. Germline V lookup: CDR1 SGDLS, CDR2 YYNGEE. The junction had 3 bases not matched to a gene; V was cut back by 0 bases and J by 2 bases. This CDR3 contains 17 residues. CDR3 in amino acids: CASSVALAGGNTGELFF. Written as DNA, the CDR3 is TGTGCCAGCAGCGTAGCTCTAGCGGGGGGAAACACCGGGGAGCTGTTTTTT.

Ten or more counts support this clonotype. The rearrangement links TRBV12-3 or TRBV12-4 to TRBJ2-3; TRBD1 might be the D (6 bases). The CDR3 is made up of 15 amino acids. V was cut by 5 bases and J by 4 bases, with 16 bases left in between. CDR3 coding DNA: TGTGCCAGCAGTCCGGACAGCGCCCGGTCAGATACGCAGTATTTT. Translation: CASSPDSARSDTQYF.

This clonotype came up many times. V gene TRBV18 combines with J gene TRBJ1-2; no definite D call. V was clipped by 2 bases and J by 3 bases, with 10 bases between them. The V gene's germline CDR1 is KGHSH and CDR2 LQKENI. The CDR3 has 14 residues. The CDR3 loop reads CASSPAGLDYGYTF. In DNA form, the CDR3 reads TGTGCCAGCTCACCAGCGGGTCTTGACTATGGCTACACCTTC.

This clonotype appeared many times. This chain links TRBV20-1 with TRBJ1-1; D is possibly TRBD1 (5 bases). CDR1 and CDR2 from the germline V gene are DFQATT and SNEGSKA (reference sequence). This CDR3 is built from 13 residues. Trimming left V 7 bases short and J 4 bases short, with 16 bases between. CDR3 protein: CSVQVGGVTEAFF. The CDR3 region has the DNA TGCAGTGTCCAGGTTGGGGGTGTCACTGAAGCTTTCTTT.

The chain employs TRBV20-1 and TRBJ2-5; perhaps D is TRBD1 or TRBD2 (5 bases each). Germline-derived CDR1 and CDR2 are DFQATT and SNEGSKA (reference sequence). The CDR3 is 17 residues long. Trimming stripped 0 bases from V and 4 bases from J, with 21 bases between. Here the CDR3 DNA reads TGCAGTGCTAGAGATCCGTTGGATGAGGGGCGAGGAGAGACCCAGTACTTC. Translated, it gives CSARDPLDEGRGETQYF.

This clonotype has ten or more counts. This rearrangement joins TRBV7-2 to TRBJ1-2; a possible D gene is TRBD1 (5 bases). Trimming removed 5 bases at V and 4 bases at J, with 8 bases between. Per the germline V gene, CDR1 is SGHTA and CDR2 is FQGNSA. The CDR3 is made up of 12 amino acids. CDR3 DNA sequence: TGTGCCAGCAGCAGGGGTCTCTATGGCTACACCTTC. Protein: CASSRGLYGYTF. The complete variable domain, with remaining parts taken from reference TRBV7-2 and TRBJ1-2, reads GAGVSQSPSNKVTEKGKDVELRCDPISGHTALYWYRQSLGQGLEFLIYFQGNSAPDKSGLPSDRFSAERTGGSVSTLTIQRTQQEDSAVYLCASSRGLYGYTFGSGTRLTVV.

In this sample, this clonotype turned up many times. The rearrangement joins TRBV29-1 to TRBJ2-3, with D unclear. Germline-derived CDR1 and CDR2 are SQVTM and ANQGSEA. The CDR3 contains 9 residues. V lost 4 bases to trimming and J lost 8 bases, with 4 bases between them. DNA for the CDR3: TGCAGCGTTGGCCCTACGCAGTATTTT. Its protein product is CSVGPTQYF.

This clonotype was seen only a few times. V usage is TRBV14 and J usage is TRBJ1-6; D uncertain. Trimming removed 0 bases from V and 8 bases from J, with 5 bases in between. The CDR3 length is 13 residues. Per germline, CDR1 SGHDN and CDR2 FVKESK. The CDR3 sequence is CASSQDLYSPLHF. The CDR3 DNA is TGTGCCAGCAGCCAAGACCTTTATTCACCCCTCCACTTT. Based on the CDR3 plus reference TRBV14 and TRBJ1-6, the full variable domain is EAGVTQFPSHSVIEKGQTVTLRCDPISGHDNLYWYRRVMGKEIKFLLHFVKESKQDESGMPNNRFLAERTGGTYSTLKVQPAELEDSGVYFCASSQDLYSPLHFGNGTRLTVT.

There are many counts of this clonotype. The chain links TRBV20-1 to TRBJ2-1; 10 positions match TRBD2. The trim removed 6 bases at V and 8 bases at J, leaving 13 bases unmatched. The CDR3 sequence is 15 residues long. Germline V gives CDR1 DFQATT, CDR2 SNEGSKA (reference sequence). The CDR3 DNA is TGCAGTGCCAACCTTCGGGCTAGCGGGGGTTATGAGCAGTTCTTC. Translated, it gives CSANLRASGGYEQFF.

This clonotype was observed many times. The chain is built from TRBV12-3 or TRBV12-4 and TRBJ2-1; 7 bases map to TRBD2. J lost 6 bases, V lost 3 bases, and 8 bases had no gene match. This CDR3 has 15 residues. The CDR3 bases are TGTGCCAGCAGTTTTTCCGGGACTACGGTCAATGAGCAGTTCTTC. Its protein product is CASSFSGTTVNEQFF.

Many counts were recorded for this clonotype. V is TRBV7-2 and J is TRBJ2-5; no firm D call. The V gene's germline CDR1 is SGHTA and CDR2 FQGNSA. This CDR3 has 14 residues. V was trimmed by 2 bases and J by 1 base, leaving 8 bases between them. The CDR3 protein is CASSLSGVQETQYF. In DNA form, the CDR3 reads TGTGCCAGCAGCTTATCTGGGGTCCAAGAGACCCAGTACTTC.

This clonotype was detected ten times or more. V gene TRBV4-2 combines with J gene TRBJ2-2, with a possible D match to TRBD1 (8 bases). Germline assignment: CDR1 LGHNA and CDR2 YNFKEQ. The CDR3 has 20 amino acids. V was cut by 4 bases and J by 3 bases, with 27 bases left in between. The CDR3 loop reads CASSLSGGQGSSRDTGELFF. CDR3 DNA sequence: TGTGCCAGCAGCCTCTCGGGAGGACAGGGCTCTAGTCGGGACACCGGGGAGCTGTTTTTT.

Ten or more counts support this clonotype. The V gene is TRBV15, the J gene TRBJ2-7; 7 bases fit TRBD2. Trimming at V came to 0 bases and at J to 11 bases, leaving 4 bases not matched to a gene. Germline-derived CDR1 and CDR2 are LNHNV and YYDKDF (reference sequence). The CDR3 runs to 12 residues. CDR3 region: CATSRDNGRKYF. CDR3 bases: TGTGCCACCAGCAGAGATAACGGGAGGAAGTACTTC.

At least ten counts were recorded for this clonotype. This chain joins TRBV6-1 and TRBJ1-4; D may be TRBD1 (5 bases). Per germline, CDR1 MNHNS and CDR2 SASEGT. CDR3 length equals 14 residues. Trimming took 6 bases from V and 8 from J, leaving 16 bases between them. The CDR3 spells CASSPGRTREKLFF. The CDR3 coding sequence is TGTGCCAGCAGCCCGGGACGGACCCGAGAAAAACTGTTTTTT.